This TCR beta chain was sequenced during a study of cytomegalovirus exposure and HLA in healthy donors. Primers: 60 Vbeta forward and 13 Jbeta reverse. The assay was immunoSEQ multiplex PCR, and TCRdb's table has in-frame clones only and misses some. The table has 150,000 to 160,000 clones, roughly 81% seen once. Trimming removed 6 bases from V and 5 bases from J, with 9 bases in between. The length of the CDR3 is 12 residues. Germline values: CDR1 MDHEN, CDR2 SYDVKM. Sequencing used PBMCs. The chain joins TRBV28 to TRBJ2-3; D is unresolved. This receptor was obtained from a woman younger than 30 in good health and CMV-seronegative. As DNA, the CDR3 is TGTGCCAGCAGGGTGGTCGGAGATACGCAGTATTTT. Protein sequence: CASRVVGDTQYF.